These 29 T cell receptor beta chains were all obtained from the same sample, sequenced in a study of blood T cell repertoires in COVID-19. The table came from immunoSEQ multiplex PCR; TCRdb's copy has only in-frame clones and leaves some out. The repertoire includes roughly 440,000 clones, 88% of them detected once, and around 12% sits in the top ten. Sequencing was carried out using peripheral blood. The receptors were sampled from a woman aged 50 to 60 with COVID-19, enrolled during active disease.

The chain employs TRBV7-8 and TRBJ2-7, with D possibly being TRBD1 (5 bases). CDR1 is SGHVS and CDR2 is FQNEAQ in the germline V gene. V shed 1 base and J shed 2 bases, with 18 bases lying between them. This CDR3 has 17 amino acids. CDR3 in DNA: TGTGCCAGCAGCTTAGTAGGGCAGGGATTCTCCCCCTACGAGCAGTACTTC. Translating gives CASSLVGQGFSPYEQYF.

The chain carries TRBV11-2 and TRBJ2-2; 14 bases are a match to TRBD2. Germline values: CDR1 SGHAT, CDR2 FQNNGV. This CDR3 has 17 amino acids. The V and J ends lost 5 bases and 7 bases, in that order; junction bases with no gene match: 9. Here the CDR3 reads CASSPGLAGGQGGELFF. In DNA, the CDR3 is TGTGCCAGCAGCCCCGGACTAGCGGGGGGCCAGGGCGGGGAGCTGTTTTTT.

Worth noting for this clone: Distinct nucleotide sequences in the sample also encode this CDR3. J is TRBJ1-1 and V is TRBV2; no firm D call. This CDR3 comprises 11 residues. Trimming took off 2 bases at V and 8 bases at J, with 6 bases between the two ends. Germline-derived CDR1 and CDR2 are SNHLY and FYNNEI. The chain's CDR3 is CASSELTEAFF. The CDR3 DNA is TGTGCCAGCAGTGAACTCACAGAAGCTTTCTTT.

V usage is TRBV11-3 and J usage is TRBJ1-4, with D hard to call. This CDR3 contains 11 residues. V lost 4 bases and J 7 bases, leaving 4 bases between the germline ends. The germline V gene encodes CDR1 SGHNT and CDR2 YENEEA. CDR3 DNA: TGTGCCAGCAGCTCCCGTGAAAAACTGTTTTTT. Translating it yields CASSSREKLFF.

The chain joins TRBV6-2 or TRBV6-3 to TRBJ1-2, with a possible D match to TRBD1 (6 bases). The CDR3 consists of 16 residues. Per germline, CDR1 MNHEY and CDR2 SVGEGT. Trimming took off 0 bases at V and 4 bases at J, with 15 bases between the two ends. The CDR3 region is CASSYSRTARVYGYTF. CDR3 DNA sequence: TGTGCCAGCAGTTACTCTAGGACAGCAAGGGTCTATGGCTACACCTTC.

The gene calls are TRBV12-5 and TRBJ1-3; no definite D call. The CDR3 covers 14 residues. Per the germline V gene, CDR1 is LGHNT and CDR2 is FRNRAP. V lost 7 bases to trimming and J lost 7 bases, with 17 bases between them. Written as DNA, the CDR3 is TGTGCTAGTGCCCCCCGGGCGGGGAGCAACACCATATATTTT. Translating gives CASAPRAGSNTIYF.

This clone appeared once. The rearrangement joins TRBV2 to TRBJ1-1, with a possible D match to TRBD1 (5 bases). CDR3 length equals 13 residues. Germline V lookup: CDR1 SNHLY, CDR2 FYNNEI. V was shortened by 3 bases and J by 4 bases, with 9 bases between the two germline ends. This CDR3 is CASSDGGSTEAFF. CDR3 in DNA: TGTGCCAGCAGTGACGGGGGGAGCACTGAAGCTTTCTTT.

The rearrangement uses TRBV6-5 and TRBJ2-1; 8 bases line up with TRBD2. The trim removed 0 bases at V and 10 bases at J, leaving 5 bases unmatched. Germline-derived CDR1 and CDR2 are MNHEY and SVGAGI. The CDR3 runs to 14 residues. CDR3 coding DNA: TGTGCCAGCAGTTACTCACGGGGGGGCAGGGAGCAGTTCTTC. Encoded protein: CASSYSRGGREQFF.

The V call is TRBV6-1, the J call TRBJ2-2; 10 bases map to TRBD2. J was trimmed by 5 bases and V by 3 bases; bases with no gene match: 3. Germline V CDR1 and CDR2: MNHNS, SASEGT. The CDR3 is made up of 15 amino acids. CDR3 loop: CASSETSGFTGELFF. DNA of the CDR3: TGTGCCAGCAGTGAGACTAGCGGGTTTACCGGGGAGCTGTTTTTT.

The V call is TRBV11-3, the J call TRBJ1-1; D unresolved. Looked up from germline, CDR1 is SGHNT and CDR2 is YENEEA. The CDR3 is made up of 12 amino acids. V was pared by 0 bases and J by 7 bases, with 6 bases between. CDR3: CASSLDEGEAFF. The CDR3 nucleotides are TGTGCCAGCAGCTTAGATGAGGGTGAAGCTTTCTTT. The full variable domain, completed using reference TRBV11-3 and TRBJ1-1, is EAGVVQSPRYKIIEKKQPVAFWCNPISGHNTLYWYLQNLGQGPELLIRYENEEAVDDSQLPKDRFSAERLKGVDSTLKIQPAELGDSAVYLCASSLDEGEAFFGQGTRLTVV.

CDR3 sequence: CASSPAGTSYEQYF. The CDR3 DNA sequence: TGTGCCAGCTCACCAGCCGGGACATCTTACGAGCAGTACTTC. The rearrangement links TRBV18 to TRBJ2-7; perhaps TRBD1 as D (6 bases). Germline V gene sequence: CDR1 KGHSH, CDR2 LQKENI. Trimming cost V 2 bases and J 4 bases, with 12 bases left between them. This CDR3 has 14 amino acids.

The chain is built from TRBV28 and TRBJ1-5; weak D call: TRBD1 (5 bases). The V end lost 6 bases, the J end lost 4 bases, and 19 bases lay between the germline ends. From germline, CDR1 is MDHEN and CDR2 SYDVKM. The CDR3 has 16 amino acids. In DNA, the CDR3 is TGTGCCAGCAGCCATAGACGGACAAGGATGAATCAGCCCCAGCATTTT. It is translated as CASSHRRTRMNQPQHF.

Written as DNA, the CDR3 is TGTGCCAGCAGTTCCCGGGGGGGTTTCCACGAGCAGTACTTC. As protein: CASSSRGGFHEQYF. The chain joins TRBV27 to TRBJ2-7; 8 bases map to TRBD2. Germline CDR1 reads MNHEY; CDR2 reads SMNVEV (reference sequence). The trim removed 4 bases at V and 5 bases at J, leaving 7 bases unmatched. The CDR3 runs 14 residues.

The rearrangement links TRBV3-1 (or the pseudogene TRBV3-2) to TRBJ2-7, with D perhaps TRBD2 (6 bases). Germline V gives CDR1 LGHDT, CDR2 YNNKEL (reference sequence). CDR3 length equals 17 residues. The V end was cut by 2 bases, the J end by 0 bases, with 17 bases between. The CDR3 spells CASSQTPPSDSSYEQYF. Here the CDR3 DNA reads TGTGCCAGCAGCCAAACTCCACCTAGCGACAGCTCCTACGAGCAGTACTTC.

The V and J genes are TRBV7-9 and TRBJ1-2; 12 bases align to TRBD1. The CDR3 has 18 amino acids. V lost 5 bases to trimming and J lost 1 base; unmatched junction nucleotides: 11. Germline lookup yields CDR1 SEHNR and CDR2 FQNEAQ (reference sequence). This CDR3 is CASSVTGTGGKSNYGYTF. CDR3 DNA sequence: TGTGCCAGCAGCGTTACCGGGACAGGGGGCAAGAGTAACTATGGCTACACCTTC.

This chain joins TRBV9 and TRBJ2-3; D gene ambiguous. Trimming cost V 4 bases and J 0 bases, with 9 bases left between them. The CDR3 totals 14 residues. Germline V CDR1 and CDR2: SGDLS, YYNGEE. The CDR3, as DNA: TGTGCCAGCAGCCCGTATACTAGCACAGATACGCAGTATTTT. It translates to CASSPYTSTDTQYF.

This CDR3 reads CASSYPGGSNEKLFF. Here the CDR3 DNA reads TGTGCCAGCAGTTACCCCGGGGGATCTAATGAAAAACTGTTTTTT. The chain couples TRBV6-5 to TRBJ1-4, with a possible D match to TRBD1 (5 bases). Per germline, CDR1 MNHEY and CDR2 SVGAGI. CDR3 length: 15 amino acids. Trimming removed 2 bases at V and 3 bases at J, with 10 bases between.

This rearrangement joins TRBV30 to TRBJ1-4, with a possible D match to TRBD1 (6 bases). Germline values: CDR1 GTSNPN, CDR2 SVGIG (reference sequence). This CDR3 is 15 amino acids long. V was pared by 0 bases and J by 8 bases, with 16 bases between. DNA for the CDR3: TGTGCCTGGAGTGTACTCGGACAGTCGGGCGAAAAACTGTTTTTT. This sequence encodes CAWSVLGQSGEKLFF.

CDR3: CASTPDNEQFF. CDR3 nucleotide sequence: TGTGCCAGCACCCCAGACAATGAGCAGTTCTTC. The V gene is TRBV2, the J gene TRBJ2-1; D unresolved. The CDR3 totals 11 residues. Trimming took 7 bases from V and 5 from J, leaving 6 bases between them. Looked up from germline, CDR1 is SNHLY and CDR2 is FYNNEI.

This chain connects TRBV5-8 to TRBJ2-7; D ambiguous. V was clipped by 1 base and J by 2 bases, with 4 bases between them. The CDR3 consists of 12 residues. Germline V CDR1 and CDR2: SGHTS, YDEGEE. In DNA form, the CDR3 reads TGTGCCAGCAGCTTGAGCACCTACGAGCAGTACTTC. Amino acids: CASSLSTYEQYF.

The chain employs TRBV27 and TRBJ2-3, with 14 bases identical to TRBD2. Germline V lookup: CDR1 MNHEY, CDR2 SMNVEV (reference sequence). With V trimmed by 6 bases and J by 2 bases, 7 bases remained unmatched. The CDR3 loop spans 17 amino acids. In DNA, the CDR3 is TGTGCCAGCAGAGGGGGACTAGCGGGGGCCTACACAGATACGCAGTATTTT. Translation gives CASRGGLAGAYTDTQYF.

The V gene is TRBV12-3 or TRBV12-4, the J gene TRBJ1-2, with a weak D call TRBD1 (5 bases). Trimming took off 7 bases at V and 4 bases at J, with 13 bases between the two ends. This CDR3 contains 13 residues. CDR3 coding DNA: TGTGCCAGCACGGTGACAGCCACCTATGGCTACACCTTC. This translates into CASTVTATYGYTF.

This clone was observed a few times. The chain recombines TRBV29-1 with TRBJ2-3; maybe TRBD1 (5 bases). There are 14 residues in the CDR3. The V end lost 7 bases, the J end lost 3 bases, and 17 bases lay between the germline ends. The germline gives CDR1 SQVTM, CDR2 ANQGSEA. The CDR3 DNA sequence: TGCAGCGATACAGGTAGTGGGTATACAGATACGCAGTATTTT. Translated, it gives CSDTGSGYTDTQYF.

This chain connects TRBV9 to TRBJ2-5, with TRBD1 matching 8 bases. The germline V gene has CDR1 SGDLS and CDR2 YYNGEE. J lost 1 base, V lost 0 bases, and 5 bases had no gene match. The CDR3 totals 16 residues. The DNA of the CDR3 is TGTGCCAGCAGCGTAGCGCAGGGGGCCTTCCAAGAGACCCAGTACTTC. It encodes CASSVAQGAFQETQYF.

The chain combines TRBV25-1 with TRBJ1-5; a possible D gene is TRBD1 (6 bases). V gave up 2 bases and J gave up 6 bases, with 11 bases separating them. From germline, CDR1 is MGHDK and CDR2 SYGVNS. CDR3 length equals 14 residues. CDR3 loop: CASSEIGQLQPQHF. The CDR3 DNA is TGTGCCAGCAGTGAAATAGGACAGCTTCAGCCCCAGCATTTT. Looking up the rest from reference TRBV25-1 and TRBJ1-5 gives the full variable domain: EADIYQTPRYLVIGTGKKITLECSQTMGHDKMYWYQQDPGMELHLIHYSYGVNSTEKGDLSSESTVSRIRTEHFPLTLESARPSHTSQYLCASSEIGQLQPQHFGDGTRLSIL.

V and J are TRBV6-5 and TRBJ2-1; D is perhaps TRBD2 (7 bases). There are 16 residues in the CDR3. The V gene's germline CDR1 is MNHEY and CDR2 SVGAGI. V gave up 0 bases and J gave up 5 bases, with 14 bases separating them. The CDR3 nucleotides are TGTGCCAGCAGTTACTCGAGGGGGGGCCGGAACAATGAGCAGTTCTTC. As protein: CASSYSRGGRNNEQFF.

The CDR3 reads CATSDSTGGNIQYF. The CDR3 nucleotides are TGTGCCACCAGTGATTCGACAGGGGGCAACATTCAGTACTTC. The chain recombines TRBV24-1 with TRBJ2-4, with 10 bases identical to TRBD1. The trim removed 2 bases at V and 7 bases at J, leaving 1 base unmatched. From germline, CDR1 is KGHDR and CDR2 SFDVKD. The CDR3 length is 14 residues.

V and J are TRBV21-1 and TRBJ1-4; the table assigns TRBD1, which was not confirmed against the DNA. TRBV21-1 is recorded as a pseudogene. This CDR3 is 15 amino acids long. The CDR3 region is CASSARTRSGEKLFF. CDR3 sequence (DNA): TGTGCCAGCAGCGCCCGGACACGATCGGGTGAAAAACTGTTTTTT.

On this clone itself: Other nucleotide sequences in the sample specify the same CDR3. CDR3 coding DNA: TGTGCCAGCTCACCTACAGGGAGTAACACCGGGGAGCTGTTTTTT. This gives the protein CASSPTGSNTGELFF. The chain has TRBV18 and TRBJ2-2; TRBD1 might be the D (6 bases). Trimming pared 3 bases from V and 2 bases from J, leaving 10 bases between. The CDR3 extends over 15 amino acids. CDR1 is KGHSH and CDR2 is LQKENI in the germline V gene.